The source of this T cell receptor beta chain is a study of primary melanoma T cells and metastatic recurrence (dated by TCRdb to 2018 to 2021). Regarding the complete study: The cohort was made up of around 200 primary melanomas of stage T2 to T4, with thickness greater than 1 mm. Histopathological grading of tumor-infiltrating lymphocytes was compared with the T-cell fraction derived from sequencing. The T-cell fraction measured by TCR beta sequencing was weighed against progression-free survival, the clinical outcome chosen for the comparison. Whether patient outcome could be predicted by T-cell fraction and T-cell repertoire clonality in primary melanoma tumors was the question this study put to the test. The full study reports these points: The tumor T-cell fraction reportedly predicted progression-free survival independently of thickness, ulceration, mitotic rate and age. A T-cell fraction above 20% appeared protective regardless of ulceration status, mitotic rate or nodal disease. An effective T-cell-mediated antitumor response in primary melanoma was framed by the authors only as a suggestion, not a demonstrated mechanism. Reportedly, adding T-cell fraction to tumor thickness improved progression-free survival prediction more than adding any other histopathological variable did.

V ends up 6 bases short and J 2 bases short, with an unmatched junction base count of 13. The CDR3 goes from the cysteine to the phenylalanine over 16 residues. CDR3 DNA is the only sequence kept; it has 48 bases, read in frame from the first base. CDR1 and CDR2, per the germline V gene, are SGHDN and FVKESK. Patients had primary melanoma that had been surgically resected and was considered potentially curable but at risk of metastatic recurrence. This clone has a single count. Its antigen is unknown. No per-base quality is available; no much larger clone lies one base away. The library was made by the immunoSEQ multiplex PCR assay. Primary melanoma tumor tissue underwent high-throughput sequencing of the T-cell receptor beta chain. Regarding the original processing steps: The repertoire analyses covered TCRB CDR3 sharing between samples and the distribution of insertions and deletions. A gradient-boosted model ranked how well the T-cell fraction predicted outcome compared with histopathological variables. Not all clones reach the TCRdb copy of this immuneACCESS table, which keeps in-frame sequences only. Checked studies attribute under half of the gap to unresolved V genes and leave the rest unexplained. V and J calls and clone size follow that table, whereas D and trimming were derived from the DNA. The table for this sample lists 2,000 to 2,500 clones; around 68% of them were counted only once. The ten largest account for 25% to 30% of the sample.

The chain joins TRBV14 to TRBJ2-7, with 7 bases matching TRBD1. Sequencing was performed on melanoma tumor tissue. The sequence was collected from a human donor with melanoma. CDR3 reads: CASRLSGQELTYEQYF. In nucleotide form, the sequence is TGTGCCAGCAGACTGAGCGGACAGGAACTCACCTACGAGCAGTACTTC.